This T cell receptor (beta chain) derives from a study of T cell repertoires in cytomegalovirus infection. Findings of the study overall: HLA-C-restricted CMV-specific TCR beta clonotypes were dominant in the ex vivo response. Frequencies of public TCR beta families were cumulated, and this identified carriers of CMV plus the relevant HLA.

TCRdb redid the calling of the reads with MiXCR, one entry per CDR3 protein. The profile shows about 85,000 distinct CDR3 sequences, approximately 43% of them singletons. V lost 4 bases to trimming and J lost 9 bases; unmatched junction nucleotides: 2. Germline CDR1 WSHSY, CDR2 SAAADI. The CDR3 is 13 amino acids. With respect to this clonotype: The antigen is undetermined.

The material sequenced was CD8+ T cells from cultured PBMCs, taken from culture after CMV antigen stimulation. The TCR originated in a human donor in good health (CMV status not recorded). Some clones in this sample may be carry-over from other donors' samples. This rearrangement joins TRBV10-2 to TRBJ2-1; TRBD2 matches at 11 bases. The CDR3 reads CASSASGRSEQFF. CDR3 nucleotide sequence: TGCGCCAGCAGTGCTAGCGGGAGGAGTGAGCAGTTCTTC.